The source of this T cell receptor beta chain is a study of cytomegalovirus exposure and HLA in healthy donors (dated by TCRdb to 2016 to 2017). Regarding the complete study: According to a later analysis, one platform produced both the 120 validation repertoires and the 720 or so repertoires of the first cohort. To predict cytomegalovirus infection status, the study brought together high-throughput TCR immunosequencing, statistical association of individual TCRs with disease status, and machine learning. The study was designed to test whether signatures of past pathogen exposure could be identified by cataloging public T cell receptors. In addition to the first cohort of 666 subjects, a separate validation cohort of approximately 110 different subjects was used. General conclusions and limits of the study: In a later analysis, TCRs clustered in the first cohort were found to also tend to co-occur in the 120 or so validation repertoires, with 90% to 95% of cluster scores above 0. The validation cohort had no HLA typing available for a later analysis, so co-occurrence within that cohort was assessed over all 120 or so repertoires. In the study, approximately 160 TCR beta chains were listed as associated with cytomegalovirus. Cytomegalovirus status was reported to be diagnosed by the classifier with high specificity and sensitivity in both the original and validation cohorts. In vitro tests confirmed that a few of the cytomegalovirus-associated TCR beta chains recognize cytomegalovirus antigens. According to the authors, the approach could potentially be generalized to other disease states and immunological phenotypes. While some public TCRs were present in many individuals, most TCR sequences turned up only very rarely across donors.

V lost 6 bases and J lost 6 bases, and the count of bases not matched to a germline gene is 13. As encoded in the germline V gene, CDR1 is MDHEN while CDR2 is SYDVKM. The CDR3 sequence holds 16 residues, the cysteine and phenylalanine included. Of all the DNA, just the CDR3 is kept, 48 bases in frame from base 1. About this clone: What this receptor recognizes is not known. The sample holds no much larger clone one base away, and base qualities are not on file.

The receptor library was made with the immunoSEQ multiplex PCR assay. In the paper's pipeline: A statistical classification framework was built to diagnose cytomegalovirus status from the catalog of TCR beta chain sequences. Imported from immuneACCESS, the table was reduced by TCRdb to in-frame sequences with V and J called. These copies leave out some clones; in studies compared against another copy, an unresolved V gene accounts for under half, and the cause of the remainder is not known. The V and J calls and the clone size are those of that table, but D and trimming were determined from the DNA. This sample comprises roughly 240,000 clones, roughly 89% of them detected only once. The ten largest clonotypes hold 2% to 3% of the sample. The donors belonged to the validation cohort of 120 subjects, which was separate from the roughly 670-subject first cohort.

This chain joins TRBV28 to TRBJ2-3, and TRBD1 aligns with 9 junction nucleotides. Sequencing was carried out using PBMCs. The source is a man aged 18 to 29 in good health and CMV-seronegative. At the DNA level, the sequence is TGTGCCAGCAGCTCGAATCAGGGGACAGGGTGGGATACGCAGTATTTT. It codes for CASSSNQGTGWDTQYF.